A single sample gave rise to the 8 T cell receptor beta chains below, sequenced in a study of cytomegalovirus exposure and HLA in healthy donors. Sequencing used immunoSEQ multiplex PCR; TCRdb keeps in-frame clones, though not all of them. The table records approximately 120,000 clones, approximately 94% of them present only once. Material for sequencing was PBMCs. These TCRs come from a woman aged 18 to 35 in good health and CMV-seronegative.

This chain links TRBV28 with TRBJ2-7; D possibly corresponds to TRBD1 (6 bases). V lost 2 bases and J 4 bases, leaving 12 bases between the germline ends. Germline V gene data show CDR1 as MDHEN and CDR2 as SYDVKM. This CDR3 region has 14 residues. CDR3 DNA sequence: TGTGCCAGCAGTTTACCTGGACAGCTTTACGAGCAGTACTTC. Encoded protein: CASSLPGQLYEQYF.

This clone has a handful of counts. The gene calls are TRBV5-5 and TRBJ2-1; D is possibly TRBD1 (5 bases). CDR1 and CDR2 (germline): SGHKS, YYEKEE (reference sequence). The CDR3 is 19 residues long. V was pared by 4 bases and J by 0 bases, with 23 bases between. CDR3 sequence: CASSNLGRAGFNSYNEQFF. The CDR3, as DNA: TGTGCCAGCAGCAATTTAGGGCGTGCAGGGTTCAACTCCTACAATGAGCAGTTCTTC.

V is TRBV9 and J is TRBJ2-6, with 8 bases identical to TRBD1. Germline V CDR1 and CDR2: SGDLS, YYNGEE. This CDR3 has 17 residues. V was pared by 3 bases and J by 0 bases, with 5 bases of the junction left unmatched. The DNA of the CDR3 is TGTGCCAGCAGCGGACAGGGGACCAACTCTGGGGCCAACGTCCTGACTTTC. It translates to CASSGQGTNSGANVLTF.

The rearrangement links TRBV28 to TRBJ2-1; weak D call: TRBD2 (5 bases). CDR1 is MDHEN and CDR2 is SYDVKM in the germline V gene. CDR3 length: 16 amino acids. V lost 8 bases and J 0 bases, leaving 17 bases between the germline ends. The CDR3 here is CASEPDGGPSYNEQFF. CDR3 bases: TGTGCCAGCGAGCCCGACGGCGGGCCCTCCTACAATGAGCAGTTCTTC.

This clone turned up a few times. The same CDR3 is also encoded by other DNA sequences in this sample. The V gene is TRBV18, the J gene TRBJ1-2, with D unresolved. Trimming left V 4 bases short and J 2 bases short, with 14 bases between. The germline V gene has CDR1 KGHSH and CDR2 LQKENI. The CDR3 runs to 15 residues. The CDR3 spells CASSRGGSSNYGYTF. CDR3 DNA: TGTGCCAGCTCACGAGGCGGCAGCTCAAACTATGGCTACACCTTC. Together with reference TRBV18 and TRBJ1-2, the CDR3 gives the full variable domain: NAGVMQNPRHLVRRRGQEARLRCSPMKGHSHVYWYRQLPEEGLKFMVYLQKENIIDESGMPKERFSAEFPKEGPSILRIQQVVRGDSAAYFCASSRGGSSNYGYTFGSGTRLTVV.

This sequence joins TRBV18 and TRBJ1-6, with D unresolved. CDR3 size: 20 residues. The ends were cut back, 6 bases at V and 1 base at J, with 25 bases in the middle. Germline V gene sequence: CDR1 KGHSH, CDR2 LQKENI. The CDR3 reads CASSITTGAQLGSYNSPLHF. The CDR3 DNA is TGTGCCAGCTCTATAACCACGGGTGCGCAACTGGGTTCCTATAATTCACCCCTCCACTTT.

The CDR3 DNA follows: TGTGCCAGCAGCTATCGCACCTTC. This codes for CASSYRTF. This chain uses TRBV7-9 with TRBJ1-2; D is undetermined. This CDR3 has 8 residues. V was trimmed by 4 bases and J by 13 bases, leaving 4 bases between them. Germline assignment: CDR1 SEHNR and CDR2 FQNEAQ (reference sequence).

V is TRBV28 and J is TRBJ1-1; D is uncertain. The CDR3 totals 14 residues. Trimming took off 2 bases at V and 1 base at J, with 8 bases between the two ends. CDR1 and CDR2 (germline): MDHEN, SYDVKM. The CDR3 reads CASSLELPNTEAFF. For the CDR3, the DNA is TGTGCCAGCAGTTTAGAGTTACCGAACACTGAAGCTTTCTTT.